A single sample gave rise to the 11 T cell receptor beta chains below, sequenced in a study of blood T cell repertoires in COVID-19. This table comes from immunoSEQ multiplex PCR, and its TCRdb copy is limited to in-frame clones, with some not included. The sample lists some 250,000 clones; over 65% were seen once. The sequenced sample consisted of peripheral blood. The source is an elderly woman with acute or convalescent COVID-19.

This clone was found a few times. This chain uses TRBV28 with TRBJ1-3; 10 bases are a match to TRBD1. Germline V CDR1 and CDR2: MDHEN, SYDVKM. This CDR3 is 16 amino acids long. Unmatched junction bases numbered 7, after V lost 6 bases and J lost 2 bases. The CDR3 loop is CASSLSGTGAGNTIYF. In DNA, the CDR3 is TGTGCCAGCAGCCTTAGTGGGACAGGGGCTGGAAACACCATATATTTT.

As DNA, the CDR3 is TGTGCCAGCAGTCCCTCCCCCGGAGGTATGGTTCGGGATGAGCAGTTCTTC. Amino acid sequence: CASSPSPGGMVRDEQFF. The chain combines TRBV6-2 or TRBV6-3 with TRBJ2-1, with TRBD2 as a possible D gene (5 bases). Germline V gene data show CDR1 as MNHEY and CDR2 as SVGEGT. CDR3 length: 17 residues. V was trimmed by 5 bases and J by 8 bases, leaving 25 bases between them.

This chain joins TRBV7-2 and TRBJ2-3; a possible D gene is TRBD1 (5 bases). CDR3 length: 13 amino acids. Germline CDR1 reads SGHTA; CDR2 reads FQGNSA. Trimming removed 1 base at V and 6 bases at J, with 8 bases between. The CDR3 loop reads CASSLGGSDTQYF. In nucleotides, the CDR3 is TGTGCCAGCAGCTTAGGGGGCTCGGATACGCAGTATTTT.

This chain connects TRBV30 to TRBJ1-2; the D gene is possibly TRBD1 (6 bases). The CDR3 spans 12 residues. Germline CDR1 GTSNPN, CDR2 SVGIG (reference sequence). V lost 2 bases, J lost 7 bases, and 11 bases lay in between. The CDR3 is CAWSPQGFGYTF. As DNA, the CDR3 is TGTGCCTGGAGTCCACAGGGCTTTGGCTACACCTTC.

This chain joins TRBV6-5 and TRBJ2-7; D remains ambiguous. Germline CDR1 and CDR2: MNHEY and SVGAGI. Trimming cost V 7 bases and J 2 bases, with 12 bases left between them. The CDR3 is made up of 13 amino acids. The CDR3 is CASTPGSPYEQYF. As DNA, the CDR3 is TGTGCCAGCACTCCAGGTAGTCCCTACGAGCAGTACTTC.

V is TRBV20-1 and J is TRBJ1-2; no clear D. The CDR3 has 11 residues. V was pared by 4 bases and J by 4 bases, with 7 bases between. The germline CDR1 and CDR2 sequences are DFQATT and SNEGSKA (reference sequence). CDR3 sequence (DNA): TGCAGTGCTACCCTTAGCTATGGCTACACCTTC. Residues: CSATLSYGYTF.

This clone was observed a few times. This CDR3 reads CASRGDRLGYTF. CDR3 coding DNA: TGTGCCAGCAGGGGGGACAGACTTGGCTACACCTTC. The rearrangement joins TRBV2 to TRBJ1-2; TRBD1 agrees at 7 bases. V lost 6 bases, J lost 7 bases, and 5 bases stayed unmatched. The CDR3 consists of 12 residues. CDR1 is SNHLY and CDR2 is FYNNEI in the germline V gene.

This clone has more than one count but fewer than ten. This chain joins TRBV4-1 and TRBJ1-4; a weak D match, TRBD1 (5 bases). The CDR3 sequence is 15 residues long. V gave up 0 bases and J gave up 6 bases, with 11 bases separating them. Germline values: CDR1 MGHRA, CDR2 YSYEKL. The CDR3, as DNA: TGCGCCAGCAGCCAAGATAGGGGAGGGGATGAAAAACTGTTTTTT. Protein product: CASSQDRGGDEKLFF.

The CDR3 region is CASSLEASGRTDTQYF. The CDR3, as DNA: TGCGCCAGCAGCTTGGAGGCTAGCGGGCGCACAGATACGCAGTATTTT. The chain joins TRBV5-1 to TRBJ2-3; TRBD2 agrees at 8 bases. Germline V gene data show CDR1 as SGHRS and CDR2 as YFSETQ. The CDR3 is 16 amino acids. V dropped 0 bases and J dropped 1; count of bases not matched to a gene: 4.

The rearrangement uses TRBV2 and TRBJ1-5; a weak D match, TRBD1 (6 bases). Germline V CDR1 and CDR2: SNHLY, FYNNEI. V was trimmed by 7 bases and J by 4 bases, leaving 11 bases between them. CDR3 length: 13 residues. CDR3 residues: CASTGQLNQPQHF. The CDR3, as DNA: TGTGCCAGCACAGGACAGCTTAATCAGCCCCAGCATTTT.

J is TRBJ1-5 and V is TRBV25-1; a weak D match, TRBD1 (6 bases). From germline, CDR1 is MGHDK and CDR2 SYGVNS. The CDR3 runs to 14 residues. Trimming took 6 bases from V and 4 from J, leaving 13 bases between them. The CDR3 DNA is TGTGCCAGCAGACCCACAGGGAGTAATCAGCCCCAGCATTTT. Its protein is CASRPTGSNQPQHF.